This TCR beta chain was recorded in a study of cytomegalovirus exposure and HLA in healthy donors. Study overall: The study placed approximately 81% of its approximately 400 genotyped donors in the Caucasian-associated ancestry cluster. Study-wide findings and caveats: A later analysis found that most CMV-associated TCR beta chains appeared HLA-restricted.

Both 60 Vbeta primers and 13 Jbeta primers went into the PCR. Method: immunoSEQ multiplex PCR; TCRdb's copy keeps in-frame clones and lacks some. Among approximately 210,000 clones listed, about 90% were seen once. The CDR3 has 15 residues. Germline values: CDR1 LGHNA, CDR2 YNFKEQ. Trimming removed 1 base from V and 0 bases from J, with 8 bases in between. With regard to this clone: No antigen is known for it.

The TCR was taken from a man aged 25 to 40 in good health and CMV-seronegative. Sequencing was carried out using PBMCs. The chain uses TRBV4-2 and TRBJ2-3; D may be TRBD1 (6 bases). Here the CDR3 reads CASSQGTASTDTQYF. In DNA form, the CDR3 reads TGTGCCAGCAGCCAAGGGACAGCTAGCACAGATACGCAGTATTTT.